The clone carrying this TCR beta chain came up many times. Researchers made TCR beta libraries by using iRepertoire HTBI primers and running Arm-PCR on CDR3 regions. Each CDR3 protein is one row after TCRdb ran MiXCR on the multiplex PCR reads. Among hundreds of thousands of distinct CDR3 sequences listed, around 21% were seen once. With 5 bases removed from V and 5 bases from J, the gap between germline ends came to 9 bases. CDR3 length equals 11 residues. Germline CDR1 SQVTM, CDR2 ANQGSEA. This sample is part of a study of regulatory T cells in long-lasting Graves disease. The time point here: persistent/refractory GD, antithyroid drugs over 5 years with positive TRAb. Isolated PBMC RNA provided the starting material for the TCR library.

The input for sequencing was peripheral blood mononuclear cells (PBMCs), taken when the disease was refractory, from a patient treated with antithyroid drugs. This sequence originates from a female donor with Graves disease. V gene TRBV29-1 combines with J gene TRBJ2-5, with D unresolved. In DNA, the CDR3 is TGCAGCGTTTGGGGTCGGGAGACCCAGTACTTC. Residues: CSVWGRETQYF.